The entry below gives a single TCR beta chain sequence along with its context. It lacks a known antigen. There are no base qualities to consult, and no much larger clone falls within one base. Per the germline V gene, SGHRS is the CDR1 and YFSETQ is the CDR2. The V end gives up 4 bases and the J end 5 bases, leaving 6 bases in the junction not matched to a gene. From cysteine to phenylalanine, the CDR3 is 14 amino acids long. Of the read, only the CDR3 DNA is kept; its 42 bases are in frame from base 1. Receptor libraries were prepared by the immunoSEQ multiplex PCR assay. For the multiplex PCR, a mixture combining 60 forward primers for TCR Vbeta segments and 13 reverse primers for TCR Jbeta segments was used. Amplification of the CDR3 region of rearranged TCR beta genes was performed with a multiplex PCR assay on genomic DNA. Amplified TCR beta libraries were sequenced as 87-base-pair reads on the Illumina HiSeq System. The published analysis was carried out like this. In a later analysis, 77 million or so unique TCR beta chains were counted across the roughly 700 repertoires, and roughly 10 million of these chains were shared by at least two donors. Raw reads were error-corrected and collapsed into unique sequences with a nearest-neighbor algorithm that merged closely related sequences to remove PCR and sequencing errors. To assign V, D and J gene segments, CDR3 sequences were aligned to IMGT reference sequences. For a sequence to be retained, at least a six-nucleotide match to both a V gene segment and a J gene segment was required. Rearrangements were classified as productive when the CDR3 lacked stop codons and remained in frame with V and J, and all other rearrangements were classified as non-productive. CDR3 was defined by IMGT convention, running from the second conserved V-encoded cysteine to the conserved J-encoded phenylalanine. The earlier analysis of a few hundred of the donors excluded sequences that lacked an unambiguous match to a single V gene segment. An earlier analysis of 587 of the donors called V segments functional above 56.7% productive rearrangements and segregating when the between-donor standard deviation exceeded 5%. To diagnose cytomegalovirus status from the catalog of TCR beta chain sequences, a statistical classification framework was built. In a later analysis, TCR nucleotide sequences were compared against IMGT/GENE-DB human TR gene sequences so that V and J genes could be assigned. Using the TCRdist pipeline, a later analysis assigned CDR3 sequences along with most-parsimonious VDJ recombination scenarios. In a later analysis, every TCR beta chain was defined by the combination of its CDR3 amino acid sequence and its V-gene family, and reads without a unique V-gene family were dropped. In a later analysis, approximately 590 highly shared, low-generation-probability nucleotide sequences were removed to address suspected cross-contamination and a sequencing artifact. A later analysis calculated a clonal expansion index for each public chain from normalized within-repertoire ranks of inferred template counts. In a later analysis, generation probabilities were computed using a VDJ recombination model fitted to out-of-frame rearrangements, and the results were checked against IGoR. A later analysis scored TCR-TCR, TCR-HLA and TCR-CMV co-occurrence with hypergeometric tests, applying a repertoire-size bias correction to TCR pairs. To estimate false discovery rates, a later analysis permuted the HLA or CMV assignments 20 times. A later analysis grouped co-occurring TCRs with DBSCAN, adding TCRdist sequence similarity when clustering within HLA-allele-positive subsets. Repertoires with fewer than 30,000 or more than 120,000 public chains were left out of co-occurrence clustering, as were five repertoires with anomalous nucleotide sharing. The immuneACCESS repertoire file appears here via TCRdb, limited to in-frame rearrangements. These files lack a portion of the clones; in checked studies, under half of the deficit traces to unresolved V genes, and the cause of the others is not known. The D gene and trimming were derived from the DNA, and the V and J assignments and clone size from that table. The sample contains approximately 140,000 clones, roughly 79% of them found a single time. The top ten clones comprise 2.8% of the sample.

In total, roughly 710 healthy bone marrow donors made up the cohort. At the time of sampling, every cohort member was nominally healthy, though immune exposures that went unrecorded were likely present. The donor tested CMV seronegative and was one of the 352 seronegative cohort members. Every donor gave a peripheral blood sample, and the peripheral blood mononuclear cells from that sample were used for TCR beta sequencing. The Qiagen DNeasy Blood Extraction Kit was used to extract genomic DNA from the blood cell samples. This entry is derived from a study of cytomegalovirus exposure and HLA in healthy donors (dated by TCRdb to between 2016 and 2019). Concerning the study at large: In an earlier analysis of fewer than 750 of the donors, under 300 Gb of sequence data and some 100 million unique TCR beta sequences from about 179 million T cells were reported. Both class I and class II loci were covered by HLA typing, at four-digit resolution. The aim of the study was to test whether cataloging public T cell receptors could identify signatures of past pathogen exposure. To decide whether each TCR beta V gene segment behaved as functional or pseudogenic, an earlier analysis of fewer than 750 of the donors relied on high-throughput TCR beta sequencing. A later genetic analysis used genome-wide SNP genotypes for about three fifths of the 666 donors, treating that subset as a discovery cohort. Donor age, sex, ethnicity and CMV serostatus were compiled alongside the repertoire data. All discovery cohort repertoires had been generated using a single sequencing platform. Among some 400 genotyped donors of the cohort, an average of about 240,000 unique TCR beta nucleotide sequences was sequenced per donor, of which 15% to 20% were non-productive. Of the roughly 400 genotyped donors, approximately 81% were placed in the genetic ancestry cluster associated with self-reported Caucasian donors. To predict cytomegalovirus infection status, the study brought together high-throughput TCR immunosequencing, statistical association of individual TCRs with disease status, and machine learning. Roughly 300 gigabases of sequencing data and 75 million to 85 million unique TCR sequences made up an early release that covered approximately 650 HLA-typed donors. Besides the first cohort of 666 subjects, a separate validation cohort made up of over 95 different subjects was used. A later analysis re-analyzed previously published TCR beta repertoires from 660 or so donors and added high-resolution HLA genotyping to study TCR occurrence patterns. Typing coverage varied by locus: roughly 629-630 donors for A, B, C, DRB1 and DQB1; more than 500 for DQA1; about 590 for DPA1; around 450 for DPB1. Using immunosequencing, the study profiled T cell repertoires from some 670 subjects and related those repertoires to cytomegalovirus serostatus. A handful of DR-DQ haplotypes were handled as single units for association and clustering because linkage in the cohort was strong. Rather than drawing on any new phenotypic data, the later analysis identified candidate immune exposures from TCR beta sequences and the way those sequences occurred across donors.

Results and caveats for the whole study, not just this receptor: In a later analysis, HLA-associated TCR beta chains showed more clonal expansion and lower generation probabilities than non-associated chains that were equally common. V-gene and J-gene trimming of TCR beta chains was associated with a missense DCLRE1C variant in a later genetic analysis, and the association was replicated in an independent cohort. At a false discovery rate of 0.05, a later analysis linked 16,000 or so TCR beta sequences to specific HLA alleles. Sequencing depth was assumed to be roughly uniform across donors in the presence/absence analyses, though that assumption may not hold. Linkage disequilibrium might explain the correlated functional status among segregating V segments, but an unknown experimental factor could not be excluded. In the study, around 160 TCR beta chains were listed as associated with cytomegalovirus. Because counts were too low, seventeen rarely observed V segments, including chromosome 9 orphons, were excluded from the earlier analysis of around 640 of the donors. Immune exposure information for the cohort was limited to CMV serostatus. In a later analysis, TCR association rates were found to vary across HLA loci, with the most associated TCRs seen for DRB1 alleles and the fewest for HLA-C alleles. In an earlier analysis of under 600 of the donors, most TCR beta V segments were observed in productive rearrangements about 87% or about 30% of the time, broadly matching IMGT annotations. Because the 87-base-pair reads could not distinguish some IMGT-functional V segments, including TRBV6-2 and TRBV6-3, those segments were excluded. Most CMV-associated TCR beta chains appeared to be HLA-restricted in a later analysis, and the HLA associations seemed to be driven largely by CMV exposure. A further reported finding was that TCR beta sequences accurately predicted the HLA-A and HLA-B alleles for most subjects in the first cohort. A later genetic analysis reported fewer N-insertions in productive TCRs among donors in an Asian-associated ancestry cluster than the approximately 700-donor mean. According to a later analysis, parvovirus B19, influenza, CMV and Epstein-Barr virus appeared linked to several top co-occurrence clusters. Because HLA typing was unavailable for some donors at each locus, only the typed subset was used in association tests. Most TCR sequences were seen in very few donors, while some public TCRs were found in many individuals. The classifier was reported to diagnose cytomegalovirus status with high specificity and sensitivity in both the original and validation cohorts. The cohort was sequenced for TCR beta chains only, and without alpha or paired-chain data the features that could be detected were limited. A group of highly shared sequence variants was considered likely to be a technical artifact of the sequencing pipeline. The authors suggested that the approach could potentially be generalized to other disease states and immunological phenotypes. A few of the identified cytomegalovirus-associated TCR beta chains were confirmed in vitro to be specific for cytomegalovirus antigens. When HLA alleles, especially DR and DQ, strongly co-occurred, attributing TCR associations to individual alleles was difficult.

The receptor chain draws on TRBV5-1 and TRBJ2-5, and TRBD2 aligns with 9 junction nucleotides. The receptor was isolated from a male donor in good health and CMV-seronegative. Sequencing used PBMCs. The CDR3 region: CASSKTSGYETQYF. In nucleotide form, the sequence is TGCGCCAGCAGCAAAACTAGCGGGTACGAGACCCAGTACTTC.